The 25 T cell receptor beta chains in this list originate from one sample, sequenced in a study of cytomegalovirus exposure and HLA in healthy donors. 13 Jbeta primers and 60 Vbeta primers were used for the PCR. Assay: immunoSEQ multiplex PCR; the TCRdb copy retains only in-frame clones and omits some. The sample includes about 88,000 clones, 70% to 90% of them seen just once. Sequencing used PBMCs. The receptor source for this set is a man aged 18 to 35 in good health and CMV-seronegative.

The chain has TRBV7-6 and TRBJ2-7, with a weak D call TRBD2 (5 bases). The V end lost 5 bases, the J end lost 4 bases, and 9 bases lay between the germline ends. CDR1 and CDR2 from the germline V gene are SGHVS and FNYEAQ. The CDR3 is 12 amino acids. The CDR3 region has the DNA TGTGCCAGCAGCGCCGGCGGGTACGAGCAGTACTTC. It translates to CASSAGGYEQYF.

The chain couples TRBV29-1 to TRBJ2-1; D unclear. Germline-derived CDR1 and CDR2 are SQVTM and ANQGSEA. The V gene lost 4 bases and the J gene lost 9 bases, with 7 bases spanning the gap. The CDR3 spans 10 residues. The CDR3: CSVATIEQFF. CDR3 sequence (DNA): TGCAGCGTTGCCACAATTGAGCAGTTCTTC.

V is TRBV9 and J is TRBJ2-7; no clear D. CDR3 length: 15 amino acids. Trimming cost V 0 bases and J 0 bases, with 10 bases left between them. From germline, CDR1 is SGDLS and CDR2 YYNGEE. As DNA, the CDR3 is TGTGCCAGCAGCGTAGGGGCAGGAACCTCCTACGAGCAGTACTTC. This codes for CASSVGAGTSYEQYF.

The chain joins TRBV7-8 to TRBJ1-5, with 8 positions matching TRBD1. From germline, CDR1 is SGHVS and CDR2 FQNEAQ. The CDR3 loop spans 15 amino acids. V lost 5 bases and J lost 1; bases outside the gene matches: 4. For the CDR3, the DNA is TGTGCCAGCAGCATCACAGGGGGAAGCAATCAGCCCCAGCATTTT. Translation gives CASSITGGSNQPQHF. The variable domain in full, with the rest retrieved from reference TRBV7-8 and TRBJ1-5, is GAGVSQSPRYKVAKRGQDVALRCDPISGHVSLFWYQQALGQGPEFLTYFQNEAQLDKSGLPSDRFFAERPEGSVSTLKIQRTQQEDSAVYLCASSITGGSNQPQHFGDGTRLSIL.

The V and J genes are TRBV15 and TRBJ1-2; unclear D gene. The CDR3 runs to 12 residues. Trimming took 0 bases from V and 6 from J, leaving 5 bases between them. Germline CDR1 LNHNV, CDR2 YYDKDF (reference sequence). CDR3 sequence reads: CATSRDRDGYTF. DNA for the CDR3: TGTGCCACCAGCAGAGACCGGGATGGCTACACCTTC.

The chain employs TRBV27 and TRBJ2-2, with 7 bases aligning to TRBD1. Germline CDR1 and CDR2: MNHEY and SMNVEV (reference sequence). The CDR3 is 15 residues long. J lost 0 bases, V lost 7 bases, and 5 bases had no gene match. CDR3 nucleotide sequence: TGTGCCAGCAAAATAGGGACAGCGAACACCGGGGAGCTGTTTTTT. Translated: CASKIGTANTGELFF.

The chain joins TRBV30 to TRBJ2-7; the D gene is possibly TRBD1 (6 bases). The V gene's germline CDR1 is GTSNPN and CDR2 SVGIG (reference sequence). The CDR3 length is 11 residues. Trimming removed 7 bases from V and 2 bases from J, with 9 bases in between. CDR3 bases: TGTGCCTCCAAGGGGGCCTACGAGCAGTACTTC. Protein product: CASKGAYEQYF.

The chain joins TRBV6-5 to TRBJ1-1, with TRBD1 matching 9 bases. V was pared by 2 bases and J by 7 bases, with 5 bases of the junction left unmatched. The CDR3 has 14 amino acids. Germline CDR1 reads MNHEY; CDR2 reads SVGAGI. Here the CDR3 reads CASSYVGQGVEAFF. DNA for the CDR3: TGTGCCAGCAGTTACGTGGGACAGGGAGTTGAAGCTTTCTTT.

V usage is TRBV2 and J usage is TRBJ1-4; 9 bases fit TRBD1. The V gene's germline CDR1 is SNHLY and CDR2 FYNNEI. The length of the CDR3 is 14 residues. J gave up 7 bases and V 5 bases, and 5 bases lay outside the gene matches. CDR3 DNA: TGTGCCAGCAGTCCGGGACAGGGAGGTGAAAAACTGTTTTTT. It is translated as CASSPGQGGEKLFF.

The chain links TRBV6-5 to TRBJ1-2; TRBD1 matches 7 bases. With 6 bases clipped from V and 4 bases from J, the junction kept 5 bases outside the gene matches. This CDR3 contains 13 residues. Germline values: CDR1 MNHEY, CDR2 SVGAGI. CDR3 protein: CASSRTGAYGYTF. The CDR3 DNA follows: TGTGCCAGCAGCAGAACAGGGGCCTATGGCTACACCTTC.

In regard to this clone: One end of the junction does not line up with germline, which may come from a read error. This chain links TRBV15 with TRBJ1-5; D not resolved. The CDR3 is made up of 14 amino acids. Germline V CDR1 and CDR2: LNHNV, YYDKDF (reference sequence). The CDR3 region is CATSGESRNQPQHF. CDR3 DNA: TGTGCCACCAGCGGAGAAAGCCGCAATCAGCCCCAGCATTTT. Variable domain in full (rest from reference TRBV15 and TRBJ1-5): DAMVIQNPRYQVTQFGKPVTLSCSQTLNHNVMYWYQQKSSQAPKLLFHYYDKDFNNEADTPDNFQSRRPNTSFCFLDIRSPGLGDTAMYLCATSGESRNQPQHFGDGTRLSIL.

The chain combines TRBV29-1 with TRBJ1-5, with D perhaps TRBD1 (5 bases). Germline CDR1 SQVTM, CDR2 ANQGSEA. This CDR3 spans 12 amino acids. V gave up 4 bases and J gave up 5 bases, with 9 bases separating them. This CDR3 is CSVGTGDQPQHF. DNA of the CDR3: TGCAGCGTTGGAACAGGAGATCAGCCCCAGCATTTT.

This chain joins TRBV6-1 and TRBJ1-2; no reliable D call. Germline loops: CDR1 MNHNS, CDR2 SASEGT. The CDR3 spans 11 residues. The ends were cut back, 6 bases at V and 2 bases at J, with 4 bases in the middle. The CDR3 nucleotides read TGTGCCAGCAGCACAAACTATGGCTACACCTTC. It codes for CASSTNYGYTF.

The V and J genes are TRBV28 and TRBJ1-1; the D is unclear. V was cut by 6 bases and J by 8 bases, with 19 bases left in between. The length of the CDR3 is 14 residues. The germline V gene encodes CDR1 MDHEN and CDR2 SYDVKM. In nucleotides, the CDR3 is TGTGCCAGCAGAGCTTATACCGCGCTCCCGGAAGCTTTCTTT. It encodes CASRAYTALPEAFF.

The chain uses TRBV6-1 and TRBJ1-4; TRBD1 might be the D (5 bases). The CDR3 contains 14 residues. V shed 1 base and J shed 3 bases, with 6 bases lying between them. Germline lookup yields CDR1 MNHNS and CDR2 SASEGT. For the CDR3, the DNA is TGTGCCAGCAGTGAAGGGGGGGCTAATGAAAAACTGTTTTTT. It is translated as CASSEGGANEKLFF.

The V call is TRBV7-8, the J call TRBJ2-3; D ambiguous. Trimming pared 5 bases from V and 3 bases from J, leaving 9 bases between. The CDR3 sequence is 13 residues long. Germline assignment: CDR1 SGHVS and CDR2 FQNEAQ. CDR3 sequence: CASSPTTTDTQYF. The CDR3 bases are TGTGCCAGCAGCCCCACGACTACAGATACGCAGTATTTT.

The chain carries TRBV7-6 and TRBJ2-7; 11 bases line up with TRBD1. CDR3 length equals 17 residues. V lost 0 bases and J lost 3; bases outside the gene matches: 7. CDR1 is SGHVS, CDR2 FNYEAQ, per germline. The CDR3 DNA reads TGTGCCAGCAGCTTAGCATCCGGGACAGGGGGAGTCTACGAGCAGTACTTC. This gives the protein CASSLASGTGGVYEQYF.

CDR3 nucleotide sequence: TGTGCCATTCCGGCGGGACTTAACACCGGGGAGCTGTTTTTT. It encodes CAIPAGLNTGELFF. The J gene is TRBJ2-2, the V gene TRBV28; possible D gene TRBD2, 6 bases. The V end was cut by 10 bases, the J end by 2 bases, with 14 bases between. Germline lookup yields CDR1 MDHEN and CDR2 SYDVKM. The CDR3 is 14 amino acids.

The chain joins TRBV5-4 to TRBJ2-1; D ambiguous. The CDR3 is 12 amino acids. Germline CDR1 and CDR2: SGHNT and YYREEE (reference sequence). V lost 4 bases and J lost 6, with 8 bases in between. The CDR3 reads CASSPSPNEQFF. CDR3 sequence (DNA): TGTGCCAGCAGCCCCTCTCCCAATGAGCAGTTCTTC.

This clone appeared once. The J gene is TRBJ1-2, the V gene TRBV4-3; D uncertain. V lost 5 bases and J lost 4, with 14 bases in between. Germline V gene sequence: CDR1 LGHNA, CDR2 YSLEER. The CDR3 is made up of 14 amino acids. CDR3 residues: CASSYSVRGYGYTF. The CDR3 bases are TGCGCCAGCAGCTACTCAGTGAGAGGCTATGGCTACACCTTC.

V and J are TRBV5-5 and TRBJ1-2, with D unresolved. The CDR3 runs 15 residues. V lost 6 bases, J lost 4 bases, and 19 bases lay in between. CDR1 and CDR2 (germline): SGHKS, YYEKEE (reference sequence). CDR3 amino acids: CASNQPSGGSYGYTF. DNA for the CDR3: TGTGCCAGCAACCAACCCTCCGGAGGGAGCTATGGCTACACCTTC.

The chain recombines TRBV2 with TRBJ2-2; a possible D gene is TRBD2 (7 bases). The CDR3 length is 16 residues. Trimming pared 7 bases from V and 5 bases from J, leaving 20 bases between. CDR1 and CDR2 (germline): SNHLY, FYNNEI. CDR3 loop: CASTNPGEGGTGELFF. The CDR3, as DNA: TGTGCCAGCACAAACCCAGGGGAGGGGGGGACCGGGGAGCTGTTTTTT.

The chain recombines TRBV6-1 with TRBJ1-1; a weak D match, TRBD1 (6 bases). The CDR3 consists of 15 residues. The germline V and J ends were trimmed by 6 bases and 0 bases, with 14 bases remaining between them. In germline, CDR1 is MNHNS, CDR2 SASEGT. The DNA for the CDR3 is TGTGCCAGCAGGAAACAGGGAGGGATGAACACTGAAGCTTTCTTT. Amino acid sequence: CASRKQGGMNTEAFF.

The V gene is TRBV5-6, the J gene TRBJ2-7; D is perhaps TRBD2 (7 bases). Germline loops: CDR1 SGHDT, CDR2 YYEEEE. The V end was cut by 1 base, the J end by 0 bases, with 11 bases between. The CDR3 runs to 15 residues. This CDR3 reads CASSLPGGHSYEQYF. Written as DNA, the CDR3 is TGTGCCAGCAGCTTGCCGGGGGGCCACTCCTACGAGCAGTACTTC.

V usage is TRBV5-1 and J usage is TRBJ2-3, with 8 nucleotides matching TRBD1. V lost 4 bases, J lost 0 bases, and 4 bases stayed unmatched. Germline CDR1 SGHRS, CDR2 YFSETQ. This CDR3 is 15 amino acids long. CDR3 amino acids: CASSLRQGSTDTQYF. The CDR3 bases are TGCGCCAGCAGCCTTAGACAGGGGAGCACAGATACGCAGTATTTT.